A single sample gave rise to the 10 T cell receptor beta chains below, sequenced in a study of post-analysis software for immune sequencing data. Study-level points and caveats: Elevated frequency relative to controls characterized several TRBV segments in patients, TRBV5-6, TRBV5-1 and TRBV20-1 among them.

Their recognized antigens are unknown. cDNA libraries of TCR beta carried unique molecular identifiers. MiXCR, applied by TCRdb to the PCR reads, yields one record per CDR3 protein. The sample lists some 500,000 distinct CDR3 sequences; roughly 45% were seen once. Sequencing was performed on blood. The receptor set was obtained from a girl under 18 with multiple sclerosis.

This clonotype occurred a few times. The chain is built from TRBV5-1 and TRBJ2-1, with 7 bases matching TRBD1. Germline assignment: CDR1 SGHRS and CDR2 YFSETQ. V trimming: 0 bases; J trimming: 15 bases; junction bases outside the gene matches: 21. The CDR3 is 17 amino acids. The CDR3 here is CASSLAGVGQGVWSGFF. The CDR3 DNA reads TGCGCCAGCAGCTTGGCCGGAGTTGGGCAGGGGGTTTGGAGTGGGTTCTTC.

V is TRBV20-1 and J is TRBJ2-1; 7 bases align to TRBD2. There are 13 residues in the CDR3. Germline V gives CDR1 DFQATT, CDR2 SNEGSKA (reference sequence). V lost 5 bases and J lost 8; bases outside the gene matches: 9. CDR3 nucleotide sequence: TGCAGTGCTCCCCAGAGACTAGCTTATGAGCAGTTCTTC. Translating gives CSAPQRLAYEQFF.

This clonotype was counted between two and nine times. The chain has TRBV4-2 and TRBJ2-5, with D possibly TRBD2 on 6 matching bases. Trimming removed 1 base from V and 1 base from J, with 10 bases in between. Germline values: CDR1 LGHNA, CDR2 YNFKEQ. CDR3 size: 15 residues. The CDR3 spells CASSQGRVGQETQYF. The CDR3 DNA reads TGTGCCAGCAGCCAAGGGAGGGTGGGCCAAGAGACCCAGTACTTC.

The V gene is TRBV6-5, the J gene TRBJ1-5; tentatively, D is TRBD1 (5 bases). The CDR3 is made up of 13 amino acids. Trimming stripped 7 bases from V and 7 bases from J, with 14 bases between. Germline V gene sequence: CDR1 MNHEY, CDR2 SVGAGI. CDR3 sequence: CASTRSGGQPQHF. In nucleotides, the CDR3 is TGTGCCAGCACTAGATCGGGGGGACAGCCCCAGCATTTT.

The chain is built from TRBV20-1 and TRBJ2-7, with D perhaps TRBD2 (5 bases). Germline lookup yields CDR1 DFQATT and CDR2 SNEGSKA (reference sequence). The CDR3 runs 11 residues. Trimming shortened V by 3 bases and J by 5 bases, and 8 bases separated the two germline ends. The CDR3, as DNA: TGCAGTGCTAGCAGGACTGACGAGCAGTACTTC. The encoded protein is CSASRTDEQYF.

The CDR3, as DNA: TGCAGTGCCCAGACTAGCGGGGGCTACAATGAGCAGTTCTTC. Residues: CSAQTSGGYNEQFF. The V and J genes are TRBV20-1 and TRBJ2-1, with 12 bases identical to TRBD2. J was trimmed by 3 bases and V by 6 bases; bases with no gene match: 3. The CDR3 has 14 residues. Germline CDR1 is DFQATT and CDR2 is SNEGSKA (reference sequence).

V is TRBV5-1 and J is TRBJ2-7; 10 bases align to TRBD2. The J call could be wrong; TRBJ2-5 is a better fit for the DNA end. The CDR3 loop spans 14 amino acids. Germline CDR1 reads SGHRS; CDR2 reads YFSETQ. CDR3 coding DNA: TGCGCCAGCAGCGAGGGACTAGCGACATGGACCCAGTACTTC. Translation gives CASSEGLATWTQYF.

A word on this clonotype: The junction departs from germline at one end; a sequencing error may be responsible. The chain uses TRBV9 and TRBJ2-7, with 10 bases aligning to TRBD2. This CDR3 contains 15 residues. Germline V gives CDR1 SGDLS, CDR2 YYNGEE. DNA of the CDR3: TGTGCCAACAGCTTCAGGACTAGCGGAGGTTACGAGCAGTACTTC. It yields the protein CANSFRTSGGYEQYF.

The genes are TRBV28 and TRBJ2-7, with D perhaps being TRBD1 or TRBD2 (5 bases each). CDR3 length equals 15 residues. CDR1 is MDHEN and CDR2 is SYDVKM in the germline V gene. Trimming left V 4 bases short and J 3 bases short, with 16 bases between. The CDR3 DNA is TGTGCCAGCAGTTGGGGGTGGGGGTGGAACTACGAGCAGTACTTC. It codes for CASSWGWGWNYEQYF.

This chain uses TRBV20-1 with TRBJ2-1; tentative D call: TRBD2 (6 bases). The CDR3 has 14 residues. The germline V gene encodes CDR1 DFQATT and CDR2 SNEGSKA (reference sequence). V was pared by 2 bases and J by 6 bases, with 14 bases between. The CDR3 loop is CSARIPGLSNEQFF. DNA of the CDR3: TGCAGTGCTAGAATACCGGGACTCAGCAATGAGCAGTTCTTC.